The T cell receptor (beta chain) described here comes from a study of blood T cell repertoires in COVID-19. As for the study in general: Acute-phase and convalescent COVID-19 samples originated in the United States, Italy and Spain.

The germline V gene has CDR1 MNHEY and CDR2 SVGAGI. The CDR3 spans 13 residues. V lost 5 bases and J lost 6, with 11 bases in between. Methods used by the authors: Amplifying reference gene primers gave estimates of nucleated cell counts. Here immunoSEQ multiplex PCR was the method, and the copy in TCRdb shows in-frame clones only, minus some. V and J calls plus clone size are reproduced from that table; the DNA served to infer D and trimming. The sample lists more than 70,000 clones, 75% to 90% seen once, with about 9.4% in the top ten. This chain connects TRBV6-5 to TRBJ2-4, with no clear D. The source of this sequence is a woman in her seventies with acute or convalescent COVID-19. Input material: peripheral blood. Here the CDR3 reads CASSMRLGNIQYF. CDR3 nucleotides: TGTGCCAGCAGTATGCGGCTCGGAAACATTCAGTACTTC.